This passage covers 28 T cell receptor beta chains from one sample sequenced in a study of blood T cells in healthy people across ages. Combining a sample-barcoded 5' primer with a J-beta primer mix, a second PCR ran for 7 to 11 cycles. One entry per CDR3 protein results from TCRdb running MiXCR on the 5' RACE reads. This sample has fewer than 1,200,000 distinct CDR3 sequences, with about 25% found just once. In addition, the sample was reused for a study of T cells of mothers and their children.

The specimen was blood. The receptors derive from a girl aged 2 to 10 in good health.

The chain recombines TRBV29-1 with TRBJ2-4; D is unresolved. Deletions cut 3 bases from V and 0 bases from J, with 6 bases between. CDR1 and CDR2 from the germline V gene are SQVTM and ANQGSEA. This CDR3 is 13 amino acids long. The CDR3 is CSVDDKAKNIQYF. CDR3 sequence (DNA): TGCAGCGTTGACGATAAAGCCAAAAACATTCAGTACTTC.

This clonotype was counted a few times. Written as DNA, the CDR3 is TGCGCCAGCAGCTATTCTAGCGGGGCGAGGCGGGAGCAGTTCTTC. This codes for CASSYSSGARREQFF. The gene calls are TRBV5-1 and TRBJ2-1, with 9 bases matching TRBD2. Unmatched junction bases numbered 11, after V lost 3 bases and J lost 10 bases. The CDR3 is 15 amino acids. CDR1 and CDR2 (germline): SGHRS, YFSETQ.

This clonotype was observed a few times. V is TRBV12-5 and J is TRBJ2-5; 10 bases are shared with TRBD2. CDR3 size: 21 residues. The junction had 21 bases not matched to a gene; V was cut back by 5 bases and J by 0 bases. Looked up from germline, CDR1 is LGHNT and CDR2 is FRNRAP. For the CDR3, the DNA is TGTGCTAGTGGTCCGCGCTTAAAGTCCGGGACTAGCGACGAGTACCAAGAGACCCAGTACTTC. Protein: CASGPRLKSGTSDEYQETQYF.

The CDR3 nucleotides read TGCAGTGCATCGACGGGGCTTTCCTACGAGCAGTACTTC. It encodes CSASTGLSYEQYF. The chain is built from TRBV20-1 and TRBJ2-7; D assignment may be TRBD1 or TRBD2 (5 bases each). Germline V CDR1 and CDR2: DFQATT, SNEGSKA (reference sequence). The CDR3 totals 13 residues. Trimming took 6 bases from V and 1 from J, leaving 13 bases between them.

The chain couples TRBV4-3 to TRBJ2-7; D is undetermined. The CDR3 totals 15 residues. V was trimmed by 0 bases and J by 0 bases, leaving 9 bases between them. Germline CDR1 is LGHNA and CDR2 is YSLEER. The CDR3 spells CASSQEVHSSYEQYF. The CDR3 DNA reads TGCGCCAGCAGCCAAGAAGTCCACAGCTCCTACGAGCAGTACTTC.

The sample holds a few counts of this clonotype. The chain combines TRBV6-2 or TRBV6-3 with TRBJ2-1; a possible D gene is TRBD1 (5 bases). The DNA end lines up better with TRBJ2-7; the J call may be wrong. This CDR3 contains 13 residues. Germline lookup yields CDR1 MNHEY and CDR2 SVGEGT. CDR3 amino acids: CASTPDISYEQYF. CDR3 in DNA: TGTGCCAGCACTCCGGACATCTCCTACGAGCAGTACTTC.

The chain carries TRBV6-1 and TRBJ1-4; D is ambiguous. Trimming removed 3 bases at V and 7 bases at J, with 6 bases between. Germline values: CDR1 MNHNS, CDR2 SASEGT. The CDR3 runs 12 residues. CDR3 residues: CASSDNPEKLFF. CDR3 nucleotides: TGTGCCAGCAGTGACAATCCTGAAAAACTGTTTTTT.

This clonotype has at least ten counts. The V gene is TRBV7-2, the J gene TRBJ2-7; D is unclear. V lost 5 bases, J lost 6 bases, and 14 bases lay in between. Germline V gene lookup returns CDR1 SGHTA and CDR2 FQGNSA. The CDR3 totals 13 residues. The CDR3, as DNA: TGTGCCAGCAGCCTAGTTCCCAGCGTCGAGCAGTACTTC. Residues: CASSLVPSVEQYF.

This rearrangement joins TRBV6-1 to TRBJ1-1; unclear D gene. The germline V gene has CDR1 MNHNS and CDR2 SASEGT. Trimming left V 1 base short and J 9 bases short, with 6 bases between. The CDR3 runs to 11 residues. CDR3 sequence: CASSEVGKAFF. The CDR3 nucleotides are TGTGCCAGCAGTGAAGTGGGGAAAGCTTTCTTT.

This sequence joins TRBV6-1 and TRBJ2-5; D gene ambiguous. This CDR3 comprises 14 residues. CDR1 and CDR2 from the germline V gene are MNHNS and SASEGT. Trimming took off 3 bases at V and 1 base at J, with 9 bases between the two ends. The CDR3 sequence: CASSDLRRQETQYF. CDR3 nucleotide sequence: TGTGCCAGCAGTGACTTGCGGCGCCAAGAGACCCAGTACTTC.

The CDR3 sequence is CASSETTNTGELFF. CDR3 bases: TGCGCCAGCAGCGAGACAACGAACACCGGGGAGCTGTTTTTT. The V and J genes are TRBV5-1 and TRBJ2-2; D remains unclear. The CDR3 runs to 14 residues. Trimming took 4 bases from V and 0 from J, leaving 7 bases between them. Germline V gene data show CDR1 as SGHRS and CDR2 as YFSETQ. Looking up the rest from reference TRBV5-1 and TRBJ2-2 gives the full variable domain: KAGVTQTPRYLIKTRGQQVTLSCSPISGHRSVSWYQQTPGQGLQFLFEYFSETQRNKGNFPGRFSGRQFSNSRSEMNVSTLELGDSALYLCASSETTNTGELFFGEGSRLTVL.

This chain joins TRBV3-1 and TRBJ2-3, with no clear D. Germline V gene sequence: CDR1 LGHDT, CDR2 YNNKEL (reference sequence). The CDR3 contains 15 residues. V dropped 4 bases and J dropped 2 bases, with 13 bases sitting between them. CDR3 nucleotides: TGTGCCAGCAGCCCCGCACAGTACAACACAGATACGCAGTATTTT. Translating gives CASSPAQYNTDTQYF.

This clonotype was observed a handful of times. The chain is built from TRBV29-1 and TRBJ1-2; D unresolved. Germline V gene lookup returns CDR1 SQVTM and CDR2 ANQGSEA. The CDR3 contains 12 residues. The V gene lost 7 bases and the J gene lost 8 bases, with 17 bases spanning the gap. For the CDR3, the DNA is TGCAGCGCAAAAGCTGGGTCAAAAGGCTACACCTTC. Translated: CSAKAGSKGYTF.

This chain joins TRBV9 and TRBJ2-5; 10 positions match TRBD2. The CDR3 sequence is 16 residues long. After removal of 4 bases from V and 1 base from J, the junction contained 7 bases not matched to a gene. CDR1 and CDR2 from the germline V gene are SGDLS and YYNGEE. For the CDR3, the DNA is TGTGCCAGCAGCCCAGGGGCTAGCGGGGGCCAAGAGACCCAGTACTTC. Translation: CASSPGASGGQETQYF. The full variable domain, rest sourced from reference TRBV9 and TRBJ2-5, is DSGVTQTPKHLITATGQRVTLRCSPRSGDLSVYWYQQSLDQGLQFLIQYYNGEERAKGNILERFSAQQFPDLHSELNLSSLELGDSALYFCASSPGASGGQETQYFGPGTRLLVL.

The table lists this clonotype with a few counts. The genes are TRBV7-9 and TRBJ2-5, with D hard to call. V lost 3 bases, J lost 5 bases, and 10 bases lay in between. The length of the CDR3 is 13 residues. Germline CDR1 is SEHNR and CDR2 is FQNEAQ (reference sequence). The CDR3 sequence: CASSFTIGETQYF. Here the CDR3 DNA reads TGTGCCAGCAGCTTCACCATAGGGGAGACCCAGTACTTC.

This clonotype has just a few counts. This rearrangement joins TRBV28 to TRBJ1-4; weak D call: TRBD1 (6 bases). The V gene lost 4 bases and the J gene lost 7 bases, with 16 bases spanning the gap. The CDR3 contains 15 residues. Germline CDR1 and CDR2: MDHEN and SYDVKM. CDR3 in amino acids: CASSSPGQTLEKLFF. The CDR3 DNA reads as TGTGCCAGCAGTTCTCCGGGACAAACTCTTGAAAAACTGTTTTTT. Full variable domain (missing parts from reference TRBV28 and TRBJ1-4): DVKVTQSSRYLVKRTGEKVFLECVQDMDHENMFWYRQDPGLGLRLIYFSYDVKMKEKGDIPEGYSVSREKKERFSLILESASTNQTSMYLCASSSPGQTLEKLFFGSGTQLSVL.

J is TRBJ2-5 and V is TRBV7-3; D remains unclear. With the DNA end fitting TRBJ2-1 better, the J assignment may be wrong. The CDR3 consists of 16 residues. The germline V gene has CDR1 SGHTA and CDR2 FQGTGA. The CDR3 here is CASSYRATHNYNEQFF. CDR3 in DNA: TGTGCCAGCAGCTATCGGGCTACCCATAATTACAATGAGCAGTTCTTC.

The gene calls are TRBV3-1 and TRBJ2-3; D may correspond to TRBD1 or TRBD2 (5 bases each). The CDR3 has 16 residues. V lost 4 bases and J 4 bases, leaving 18 bases between the germline ends. CDR1 and CDR2 from the germline V gene are LGHDT and YNNKEL (reference sequence). The CDR3 here is CASSPAGTEYADTQYF. The CDR3 DNA is TGTGCCAGCAGCCCGGCCGGGACGGAATACGCAGATACGCAGTATTTT.

This clonotype has a handful of counts. V is TRBV10-3 and J is TRBJ2-1, with 10 positions matching TRBD2. The CDR3 length is 14 residues. The germline CDR1 and CDR2 sequences are ENHRY and SYGVKD. After removal of 5 bases from V and 8 bases from J, the junction contained 6 bases not matched to a gene. The CDR3 DNA reads as TGTGCCATCAGTAATCCCGGGACTAGCGATGAGCAGTTCTTC. Its protein is CAISNPGTSDEQFF.

The CDR3 nucleotides read TGCAGCGTTGAAGATGGGGCTTCCTACGAGCAGTACTTC. Its protein product is CSVEDGASYEQYF. The chain carries TRBV29-1 and TRBJ2-7; D is perhaps TRBD1 (5 bases). Between the trimmed V and J ends, which lost 0 bases and 1 base, there was a span of 7 bases. This CDR3 contains 13 residues. The V gene's germline CDR1 is SQVTM and CDR2 ANQGSEA.

The V gene is TRBV4-1, the J gene TRBJ2-7; D perhaps matches TRBD2 (5 bases). Trimming removed 1 base from V and 5 bases from J, with 12 bases in between. The CDR3 loop spans 14 amino acids. Looked up from germline, CDR1 is MGHRA and CDR2 is YSYEKL. Here the CDR3 DNA reads TGCGCCAGCAGCCAAGTAGAGGGTAGGGACGAGCAGTACTTC. Amino acid sequence: CASSQVEGRDEQYF.

This clonotype was counted a few times. The junction departs from the called germline gene at one end, perhaps through a read error. As DNA, the CDR3 is TGTGCCAGCAGCGGAATGACAGATACGCGGTATTTT. It codes for CASSGMTDTRYF. The chain carries TRBV9 and TRBJ2-3; perhaps TRBD1 as D (5 bases). Germline V gives CDR1 SGDLS, CDR2 YYNGEE. There are 12 residues in the CDR3.

The rearrangement links TRBV29-1 to TRBJ2-2; no definite D call. The CDR3 runs to 12 residues. Trimming cost V 4 bases and J 5 bases, with 8 bases left between them. Germline V gene lookup returns CDR1 SQVTM and CDR2 ANQGSEA. The chain's CDR3 is CSVVLRTGELFF. The DNA of the CDR3 is TGCAGCGTTGTACTTAGGACCGGGGAGCTGTTTTTT.

The gene calls are TRBV2 and TRBJ1-5, with D tentatively TRBD1 (5 bases). V lost 1 base and J lost 7, with 17 bases in between. CDR3 length: 16 amino acids. Germline CDR1 and CDR2: SNHLY and FYNNEI. The CDR3 protein is CASSEELWTSGQPQHF. The CDR3 region has the DNA TGTGCCAGCAGTGAAGAGTTGTGGACATCCGGCCAGCCCCAGCATTTT. Together with reference TRBV2 and TRBJ1-5, the CDR3 gives the full variable domain: EPEVTQTPSHQVTQMGQEVILRCVPISNHLYFYWYRQILGQKVEFLVSFYNNEISEKSEIFDDQFSVERPDGSNFTLKIRSTKLEDSAMYFCASSEELWTSGQPQHFGDGTRLSIL.

This clonotype was seen ten or more times. The rearrangement joins TRBV20-1 to TRBJ1-6; D gene uncertain. V lost 0 bases, J lost 6 bases, and 3 bases lay in between. From germline, CDR1 is DFQATT and CDR2 SNEGSKA (reference sequence). This CDR3 spans 12 amino acids. CDR3: CSAREGNSPLHF. In nucleotides, the CDR3 is TGCAGTGCTAGAGAGGGTAATTCACCCCTCCACTTT.

This clonotype was detected only a few times. The chain combines TRBV20-1 with TRBJ2-3, with D perhaps given as TRBD1 or TRBD2 (6 bases each). Trimming removed 1 base from V and 4 bases from J, with 9 bases in between. Germline V gene lookup returns CDR1 DFQATT and CDR2 SNEGSKA (reference sequence). The CDR3 has 13 residues. The CDR3 sequence: CSARGGAADTQYF. Written as DNA, the CDR3 is TGCAGTGCTAGAGGGGGGGCAGCAGATACGCAGTATTTT.

The chain uses TRBV12-3 or TRBV12-4 and TRBJ2-5; D might be TRBD1 or TRBD2, each matching 5 bases. The J call could be wrong; TRBJ2-7 is a better fit for the DNA end. CDR3 length equals 16 residues. In DNA, the CDR3 is TGTGCCAGCAGCCATGCCCTAGGGGACCACTCCTACGAGCAGTACTTC. This sequence encodes CASSHALGDHSYEQYF.

This chain connects TRBV12-3 or TRBV12-4 to TRBJ1-6; D possibly corresponds to TRBD1 (6 bases). Between the trimmed V and J ends, which lost 2 bases and 7 bases, there was a span of 15 bases. The CDR3 has 16 amino acids. The CDR3 nucleotides are TGTGCCAGCAGTTTAAGTAGGAGGGGGTCAAATTCACCCCTCCACTTT. It encodes CASSLSRRGSNSPLHF.